The present entry profiles one TCR beta chain with its context. Its target is not known. This sample was included in a study of cytomegalovirus exposure and HLA in healthy donors. Study overall: Within an early data release were around 87 million unique TCRs drawn from HLA-typed donors. Ancestry clustering placed about four fifths of around 400 genotyped donors in the Caucasian-associated cluster. Study results and caveats: Certain sequence variants were highly shared and formed a cluster, and this cluster was likely a sequencing artifact. The study put 150 to 200 TCR beta chains on its list as cytomegalovirus-associated.

It was with 60 Vbeta and 13 Jbeta primers that the PCR ran. Repertoires were generated with immunoSEQ multiplex PCR, while TCRdb's copy carries only in-frame clones and drops some. In the table there are some 96,000 clones, approximately 64% of which are singletons. This CDR3 is built from 15 residues. Trimming removed 4 bases from V and 0 bases from J; junction bases left unmatched: 2. CDR1 is PRHDT and CDR2 is FYEKMQ in the germline V gene (reference sequence). The receptor was isolated from a man aged 60 to 69 in good health and CMV-seronegative. Sequences were obtained from PBMCs. The gene calls are TRBV13 and TRBJ2-1; 8 nucleotides line up with TRBD1. The CDR3 loop is CASSSDRVSYNEQFF. The CDR3 DNA reads as TGTGCCAGCAGCTCGGACAGGGTCTCCTACAATGAGCAGTTCTTC.